This TCR beta chain was found in a study of post-analysis software for immune sequencing data. Prepared libraries of TCR beta cDNA carried unique molecular identifiers. TCRdb recomputed calls from the PCR reads with MiXCR, one row per CDR3 protein. The repertoire has fewer than 600,000 distinct CDR3 sequences, roughly 46% of them found once; the top ten carry over 10%. The TCR sequence derives from a girl between 10 and 17 years old with multiple sclerosis. Material for sequencing was blood.

The CDR3 coding sequence is TGTGCCAGCAGTCCGAGGGGGCGTAAATTCAATGGGGATCCTGAAGCTTTCTTT. Its protein product is CASSPRGRKFNGDPEAFF. This chain connects TRBV28 to TRBJ1-1, with TRBD1 matching 7 bases. The CDR3 spans 18 residues. Germline V gene sequence: CDR1 MDHEN, CDR2 SYDVKM. V shed 5 bases and J 6 bases; nucleotides not matched to a gene: 21.